This passage covers 2 T cell receptor beta chains from one sample sequenced in a study of T cell clonality in common variable immunodeficiency. Study-level results: In common variable immunodeficiency, TCR beta chains reportedly carried fewer deletions and N-nucleotide insertions.

Their antigen targets remain unknown. TCRdb's table, derived via immunoSEQ multiplex PCR, lists solely in-frame clones and lacks some. The table lists approximately 28,000 clones, with no singletons. Sequencing was done on a sample of peripheral blood mononuclear cells. Receptor source: a human donor with common variable immunodeficiency.

This clone was counted ten times or more. Read coverage stops 3 residues before the CDR3 terminus; the germline J gene supplies the remainder. The chain uses TRBV20-1 and TRBJ2-1; the match to TRBD1 covers 10 bases. Germline values: CDR1 DFQATT, CDR2 SNEGSKA (reference sequence). The CDR3 is 17 residues long. Trimming at V came to 4 bases and at J to 7 bases, leaving 16 bases not matched to a gene. CDR3 residues: CSATPAPGTGDMNEQFF. The covered CDR3 bases are TGCAGTGCTACCCCAGCCCCCGGGACAGGGGATATGAATGAG.

This clone was found a few times. The sequenced fragment ends 3 residues before the CDR3 boundary, so the rest is inferred from the germline J gene. Within the sample, other DNA sequences also encode this same CDR3. The V call is TRBV18, the J call TRBJ2-2, with 7 nucleotides matching TRBD1. Germline V gene lookup returns CDR1 KGHSH and CDR2 LQKENI. The ends lost 1 base at V and 0 bases at J; junction bases unmatched: 2. The CDR3 loop spans 16 amino acids. The DNA read from the CDR3 is TGTGCCAGCTCACCACAGGGGGCGTCGAACACCGGGGAG. This encodes CASSPQGASNTGE. From start to end, the CDR3 is CASSPQGASNTGELFF.